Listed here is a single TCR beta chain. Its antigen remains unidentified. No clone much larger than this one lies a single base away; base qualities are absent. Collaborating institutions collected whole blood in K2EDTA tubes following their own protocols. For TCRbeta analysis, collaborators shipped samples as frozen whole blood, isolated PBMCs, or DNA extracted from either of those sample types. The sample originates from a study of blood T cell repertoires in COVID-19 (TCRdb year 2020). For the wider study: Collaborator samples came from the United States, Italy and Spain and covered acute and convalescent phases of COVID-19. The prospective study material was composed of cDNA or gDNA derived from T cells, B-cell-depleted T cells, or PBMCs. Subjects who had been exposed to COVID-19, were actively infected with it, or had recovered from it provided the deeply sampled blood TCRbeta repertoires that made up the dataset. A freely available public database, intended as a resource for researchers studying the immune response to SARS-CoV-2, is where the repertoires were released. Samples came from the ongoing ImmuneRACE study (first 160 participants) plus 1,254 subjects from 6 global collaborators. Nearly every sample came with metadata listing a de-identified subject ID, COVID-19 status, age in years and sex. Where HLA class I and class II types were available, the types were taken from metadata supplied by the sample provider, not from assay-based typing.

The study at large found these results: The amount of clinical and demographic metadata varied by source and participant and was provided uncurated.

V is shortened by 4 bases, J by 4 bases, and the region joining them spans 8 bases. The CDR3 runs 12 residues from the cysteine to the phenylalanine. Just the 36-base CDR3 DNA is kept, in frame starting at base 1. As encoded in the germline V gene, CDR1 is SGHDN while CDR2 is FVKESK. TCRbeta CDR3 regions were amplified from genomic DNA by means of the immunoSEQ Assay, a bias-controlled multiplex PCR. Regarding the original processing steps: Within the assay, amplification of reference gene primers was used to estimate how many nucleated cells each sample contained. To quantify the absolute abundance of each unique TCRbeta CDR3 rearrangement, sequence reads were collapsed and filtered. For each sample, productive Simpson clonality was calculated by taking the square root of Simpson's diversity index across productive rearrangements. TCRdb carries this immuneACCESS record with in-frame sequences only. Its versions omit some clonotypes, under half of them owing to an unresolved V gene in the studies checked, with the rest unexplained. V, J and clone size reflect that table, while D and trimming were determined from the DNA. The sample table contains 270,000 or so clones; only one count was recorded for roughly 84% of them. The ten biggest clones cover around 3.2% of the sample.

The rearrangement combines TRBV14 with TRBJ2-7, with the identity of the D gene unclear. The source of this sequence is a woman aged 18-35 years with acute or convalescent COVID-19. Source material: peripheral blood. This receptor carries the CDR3 CASSPTSYEQYF. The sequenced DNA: TGTGCCAGCAGCCCGACATCTTACGAGCAGTACTTC.